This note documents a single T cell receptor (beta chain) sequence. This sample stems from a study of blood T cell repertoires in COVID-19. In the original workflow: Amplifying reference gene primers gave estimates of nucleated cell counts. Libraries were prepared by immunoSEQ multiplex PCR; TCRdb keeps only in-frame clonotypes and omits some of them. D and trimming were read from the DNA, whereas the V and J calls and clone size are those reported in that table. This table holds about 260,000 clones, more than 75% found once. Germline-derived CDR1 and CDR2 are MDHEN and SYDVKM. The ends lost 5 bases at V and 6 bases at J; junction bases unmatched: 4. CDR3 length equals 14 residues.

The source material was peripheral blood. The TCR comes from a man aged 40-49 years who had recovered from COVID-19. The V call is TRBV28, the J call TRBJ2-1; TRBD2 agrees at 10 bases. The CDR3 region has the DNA TGTGCCAGCAGTCGACTAGCGGGCGTCAATGAGCAGTTCTTC. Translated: CASSRLAGVNEQFF. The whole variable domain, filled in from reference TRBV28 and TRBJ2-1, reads DVKVTQSSRYLVKRTGEKVFLECVQDMDHENMFWYRQDPGLGLRLIYFSYDVKMKEKGDIPEGYSVSREKKERFSLILESASTNQTSMYLCASSRLAGVNEQFFGPGTRLTVL.